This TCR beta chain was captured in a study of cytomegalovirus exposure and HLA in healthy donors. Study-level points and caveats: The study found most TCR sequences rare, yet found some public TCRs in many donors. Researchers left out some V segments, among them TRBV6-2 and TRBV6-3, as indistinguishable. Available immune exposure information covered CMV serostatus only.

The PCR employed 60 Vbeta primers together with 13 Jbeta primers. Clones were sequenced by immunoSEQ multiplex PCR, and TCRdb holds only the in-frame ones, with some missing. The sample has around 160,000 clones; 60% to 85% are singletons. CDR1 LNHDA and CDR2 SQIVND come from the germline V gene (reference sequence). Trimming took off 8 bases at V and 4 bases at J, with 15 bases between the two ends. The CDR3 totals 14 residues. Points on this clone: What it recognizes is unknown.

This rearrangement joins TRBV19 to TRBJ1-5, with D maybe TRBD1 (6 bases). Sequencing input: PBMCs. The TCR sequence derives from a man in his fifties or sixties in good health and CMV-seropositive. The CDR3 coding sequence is TGTGCCAGTCGCCAACTCCAGGGGAATCAGCCCCAGCATTTT. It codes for CASRQLQGNQPQHF.